Each of the 21 T cell receptor beta chains below was sequenced from the same sample in a study of preoperative IRX-2 immunotherapy in early breast cancer (dated by TCRdb to between 2017 and 2020). The treatment or condition label for this specimen denotes: preoperative locoregional IRX-2 cytokine immunotherapy. The library was made by the immunoSEQ multiplex PCR assay. TCRdb mirrors the immuneACCESS table, restricted to in-frame sequences. Some clones are absent from its copies; in checked studies, under half trace to an unresolved V gene, and the reason for the others is unknown. For this sample the table gives almost 35,000 clones, of which nearly 95% were detected only once. The top ten clones comprise 6.4% of the sample. This sample was taken from a patient treated with IRX-2 immunotherapy. These receptors came from a human donor with breast cancer.

The chain carries TRBV4-2 and TRBJ2-1; D gene ambiguous. Germline V gives CDR1 LGHNA, CDR2 YNFKEQ. The V end was cut by 1 base, the J end by 2 bases, with 9 bases between. This CDR3 is 15 amino acids long. CDR3 in amino acids: CASSQGRGPYNEQFF. The CDR3 DNA reads TGTGCCAGCAGCCAAGGCCGCGGACCCTACAATGAGCAGTTCTTC.

The chain links TRBV29-1 to TRBJ2-2; D tentatively reads TRBD1 or TRBD2 (5 bases each). Germline V gene sequence: CDR1 SQVTM, CDR2 ANQGSEA. Between the trimmed V and J ends, which lost 5 bases and 2 bases, there was a span of 18 bases. The CDR3 extends over 16 amino acids. The CDR3 nucleotides are TGCAGCGTTAAATGGCCCGGGGCCCGCAACACCGGGGAGCTGTTTTTT. It is translated as CSVKWPGARNTGELFF.

The rearrangement joins TRBV4-2 to TRBJ2-5, with 9 bases that match TRBD1. Germline CDR1 is LGHNA and CDR2 is YNFKEQ. The CDR3 length is 17 residues. V shed 1 base, J shed 1 base, and the junction held 7 bases outside the gene matches. CDR3 region: CASSQVGGTGPQETQYF. In nucleotides, the CDR3 is TGTGCCAGCAGCCAAGTGGGCGGGACAGGGCCCCAAGAGACCCAGTACTTC.

This chain connects TRBV6-5 to TRBJ1-3; unclear D gene. The V end lost 0 bases, the J end lost 0 bases, and 9 bases lay between the germline ends. Germline CDR1 MNHEY, CDR2 SVGAGI. The CDR3 spans 16 residues. The CDR3 DNA reads as TGTGCCAGCAGTTACTCGCTGGGGTCCTCTGGAAACACCATATATTTT. It is translated as CASSYSLGSSGNTIYF.

The gene calls are TRBV5-4 and TRBJ2-7; D might be TRBD1 (6 bases). Germline V gives CDR1 SGHNT, CDR2 YYREEE (reference sequence). CDR3 length equals 15 residues. V was trimmed by 0 bases and J by 0 bases, leaving 10 bases between them. For the CDR3, the DNA is TGTGCCAGCAGCTTGGGGGGGCAAAGCTCCTACGAGCAGTACTTC. Amino acids: CASSLGGQSSYEQYF. The full variable domain, its missing parts supplied by reference TRBV5-4 and TRBJ2-7, is ETGVTQSPTHLIKTRGQQVTLRCSSQSGHNTVSWYQQALGQGPQFIFQYYREEENGRGNFPPRFSGLQFPNYSSELNVNALELDDSALYLCASSLGGQSSYEQYFGPGTRLTVT.

The chain uses TRBV7-9 and TRBJ2-5; D is ambiguous. The V and J ends lost 1 base and 7 bases respectively, with 10 bases between them. Germline CDR1 SEHNR, CDR2 FQNEAQ (reference sequence). This CDR3 spans 13 amino acids. CDR3 sequence: CASSLVGPGTQYF. Written as DNA, the CDR3 is TGTGCCAGCAGCTTAGTAGGGCCGGGGACCCAGTACTTC.

About this clone itself: The junction does not match germline at one end; this may be a read error. The chain has TRBV5-1 and TRBJ2-5; 8 bases are a match to TRBD2. The J call may not be correct, given that the DNA end is closer to TRBJ2-7. The CDR3 has 16 residues. Germline CDR1 SGHRS, CDR2 YFSETQ. The CDR3 DNA follows: TGCGCCAGCAGTTTGGGGTTTCCGACTAGCGTATACGAGCAGTACTTC. Amino acid sequence: CASSLGFPTSVYEQYF.

The J gene is TRBJ2-6, the V gene TRBV5-4; D gene ambiguous. Germline CDR1 SGHNT, CDR2 YYREEE (reference sequence). The CDR3 contains 14 residues. Trimming removed 4 bases at V and 2 bases at J, with 7 bases between. The CDR3: CASSRGPGANVLTF. The CDR3, as DNA: TGTGCCAGCAGCCGCGGCCCTGGGGCCAACGTCCTGACTTTC.

CDR3 region: CASSVVSGGEGYTF. The CDR3 DNA reads as TGTGCCAGCAGCGTAGTTTCGGGGGGTGAAGGCTACACCTTC. The chain links TRBV9 to TRBJ1-2; a weak D match, TRBD1 (5 bases). The CDR3 sequence is 14 residues long. Per germline, CDR1 SGDLS and CDR2 YYNGEE. V dropped 0 bases and J dropped 8 bases, with 14 bases sitting between them.

The rearrangement joins TRBV7-8 to TRBJ2-1, with 10 bases identical to TRBD1. The CDR3 covers 16 residues. The V gene's germline CDR1 is SGHVS and CDR2 FQNEAQ. The V gene end was trimmed by 5 bases and the J gene end by 7 bases; junction bases not matched to a gene: 11. The CDR3 region has the DNA TGTGCCAGCAGCCTCCGGACAGGGGGAAGGTCTAATGAGCAGTTCTTC. This gives the protein CASSLRTGGRSNEQFF. The whole variable domain, remainder taken from reference TRBV7-8 and TRBJ2-1, is GAGVSQSPRYKVAKRGQDVALRCDPISGHVSLFWYQQALGQGPEFLTYFQNEAQLDKSGLPSDRFFAERPEGSVSTLKIQRTQQEDSAVYLCASSLRTGGRSNEQFFGPGTRLTVL.

J is TRBJ2-1 and V is TRBV7-3; 10 bases agree with TRBD2. With V trimmed by 5 bases and J by 2 bases, 3 bases remained unmatched. CDR1 is SGHTA, CDR2 FQGTGA, per germline. This CDR3 spans 15 amino acids. The CDR3 DNA is TGTGCCAGCAGCCCCACTAGCGGGGCCTACAATGAGCAGTTCTTC. This gives the protein CASSPTSGAYNEQFF.

This clone showed up just once. The rearrangement uses TRBV21-1 and TRBJ2-7; the table gives TRBD1 as D, unverified against the DNA. TRBV21-1 is a pseudogene locus. The CDR3 is 14 residues long. CDR3 residues: CASRQGGLSYEQYF. The CDR3 DNA is TGTGCCAGCAGACAGGGGGGGTTAAGCTACGAGCAGTACTTC.

This chain connects TRBV7-2 to TRBJ2-7, with 7 bases matching TRBD2. The germline V gene encodes CDR1 SGHTA and CDR2 FQGNSA. With V trimmed by 4 bases and J by 5 bases, 5 bases remained unmatched. This CDR3 region has 13 residues. The CDR3 sequence is CASSSWEGNEQYF. DNA of the CDR3: TGTGCCAGCAGCTCCTGGGAGGGAAACGAGCAGTACTTC.

The chain couples TRBV6-1 to TRBJ2-5; no clear D. Trimming removed 2 bases from V and 2 bases from J, with 6 bases in between. This CDR3 region has 13 residues. Looked up from germline, CDR1 is MNHNS and CDR2 is SASEGT. The DNA of the CDR3 is TGTGCCAGCAGTGAATTCCCGCAAGAGACCCAGTACTTC. Translating gives CASSEFPQETQYF.

The chain is built from TRBV10-1 and TRBJ1-1; D is perhaps TRBD1 (5 bases). Per the germline V gene, CDR1 is WNHNN and CDR2 is SYGVQD (reference sequence). Trimming pared 5 bases from V and 5 bases from J, leaving 12 bases between. This CDR3 comprises 13 residues. CDR3 amino acids: CASSLTRQTEAFF. The CDR3 DNA reads TGCGCCAGCAGTTTGACCCGACAGACTGAAGCTTTCTTT.

This rearrangement joins TRBV10-3 to TRBJ2-5; 8 bases match TRBD2. The CDR3 extends over 16 amino acids. Looked up from germline, CDR1 is ENHRY and CDR2 is SYGVKD. After removal of 5 bases from V and 3 bases from J, the junction contained 11 bases not matched to a gene. CDR3 amino acids: CAISPLGGVGEETQYF. The CDR3 DNA sequence: TGTGCCATCAGTCCCCTCGGGGGGGTGGGGGAAGAGACCCAGTACTTC.

This clone was seen a handful of times. This rearrangement joins TRBV7-2 to TRBJ1-1; D perhaps matches TRBD1 (5 bases). Trimming pared 5 bases from V and 8 bases from J, leaving 12 bases between. In germline, CDR1 is SGHTA, CDR2 FQGNSA. The CDR3 spans 12 residues. The CDR3 DNA reads as TGTGCCAGCAGCGGGGCCGGGGCAGAAGCTTTCTTT. Translating it yields CASSGAGAEAFF.

The rearrangement links TRBV6-6 to TRBJ2-3; D unclear. V lost 3 bases to trimming and J lost 2 bases, with 9 bases between them. The germline CDR1 and CDR2 sequences are MNHNY and SVGAGI (reference sequence). This CDR3 region has 14 residues. CDR3 residues: CASSYKSLTDTQYF. The CDR3 nucleotides read TGTGCCAGCAGTTATAAGTCCCTCACAGATACGCAGTATTTT.

The chain couples TRBV28 to TRBJ1-6; TRBD1 is a possible D gene (5 bases). Germline assignment: CDR1 MDHEN and CDR2 SYDVKM. This CDR3 spans 15 amino acids. Trimming took off 2 bases at V and 3 bases at J, with 8 bases between the two ends. The CDR3 reads CASSLEGSYNSPLHF. In DNA, the CDR3 is TGTGCCAGCAGTTTAGAGGGGAGCTATAATTCACCCCTCCACTTT.

This chain joins TRBV28 and TRBJ2-5; 7 bases line up with TRBD2. This CDR3 is built from 14 residues. With V trimmed by 5 bases and J by 3 bases, 6 bases remained unmatched. Per germline, CDR1 MDHEN and CDR2 SYDVKM. CDR3 sequence (DNA): TGTGCCAGCAGTATCGGGACTAAAAAAGAGACCCAGTACTTC. Its protein is CASSIGTKKETQYF.

This rearrangement joins TRBV28 to TRBJ2-1; a possible D gene is TRBD2 (7 bases). V lost 2 bases and J 2 bases, leaving 25 bases between the germline ends. The germline CDR1 and CDR2 sequences are MDHEN and SYDVKM. This CDR3 is built from 20 residues. CDR3 sequence: CASSLPSTLGRGVAYNEQFF. As DNA, the CDR3 is TGTGCCAGCAGTTTACCATCCACCTTAGGGAGGGGGGTTGCCTACAATGAGCAGTTCTTC.